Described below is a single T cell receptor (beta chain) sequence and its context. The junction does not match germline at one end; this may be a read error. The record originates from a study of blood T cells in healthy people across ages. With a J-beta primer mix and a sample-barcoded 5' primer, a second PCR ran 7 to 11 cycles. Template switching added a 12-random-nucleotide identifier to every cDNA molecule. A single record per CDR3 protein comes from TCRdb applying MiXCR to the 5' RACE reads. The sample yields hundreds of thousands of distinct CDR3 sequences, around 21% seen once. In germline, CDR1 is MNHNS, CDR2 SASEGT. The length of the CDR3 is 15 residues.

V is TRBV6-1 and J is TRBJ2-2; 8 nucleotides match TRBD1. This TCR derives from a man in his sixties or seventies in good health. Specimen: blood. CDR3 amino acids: CASSESGTGTEELFF. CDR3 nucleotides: TGTGCCAGCAGTGAATCCGGGACAGGCACCGAGGAGCTGTTTTTT.